Sequencing of this T cell receptor beta chain was carried out in a study of T cells in Graves' hyperthyroidism and ophthalmopathy. Overall study: The initial diagnosis was the point when peripheral blood was collected, ahead of any treatment. General study points: Model-based prediction identified ophthalmopathy a median approximately 6 months prior to its onset.

Only a few counts were recorded for this clonotype. Antigen specificity is unknown. Ophthalmopathy cases met thresholds of Clinical Activity Score at least 3, NOSPECS grade at least 4 and duration under 3 months. From RNA transcripts, TCR beta CDR3 regions were amplified. TCR CDR3 underwent first-round RT-PCR with the HTBI primer set. One entry per CDR3 protein results from TCRdb running MiXCR on the multiplex PCR reads. Here the sample spans some 650,000 distinct CDR3 sequences, approximately 15% being singletons. Germline loops: CDR1 SGHKS, CDR2 YYEKEE (reference sequence). Trimming pared 1 base from V and 0 bases from J, leaving 16 bases between. The CDR3 sequence is 17 residues long.

Source material: blood. The V gene is TRBV5-5, the J gene TRBJ1-2, with D perhaps TRBD1 (6 bases). This TCR derives from a woman in her 40s with Graves' ophthalmopathy. CDR3 sequence: CASSLNGAGATNYGYTF. In DNA, the CDR3 is TGTGCCAGCAGCTTGAATGGCGCAGGGGCCACTAACTATGGCTACACCTTC.